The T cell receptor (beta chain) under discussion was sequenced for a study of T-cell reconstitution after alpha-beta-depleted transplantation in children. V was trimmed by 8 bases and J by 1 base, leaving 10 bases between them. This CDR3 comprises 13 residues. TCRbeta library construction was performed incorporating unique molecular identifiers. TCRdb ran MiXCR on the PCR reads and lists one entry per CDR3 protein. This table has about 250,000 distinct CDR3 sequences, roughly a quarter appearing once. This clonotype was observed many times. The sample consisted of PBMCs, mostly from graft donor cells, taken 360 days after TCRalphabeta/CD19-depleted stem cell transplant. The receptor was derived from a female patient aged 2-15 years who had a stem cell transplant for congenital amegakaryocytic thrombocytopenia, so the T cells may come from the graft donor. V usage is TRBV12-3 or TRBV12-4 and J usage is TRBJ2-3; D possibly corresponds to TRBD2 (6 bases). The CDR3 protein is CASRGSGTDTQYF. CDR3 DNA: TGTGCCAGCCGGGGGTCCGGCACAGATACGCAGTATTTT.